Listed here are 5 T cell receptor beta chains from one sample, sequenced in a study of blood T cell repertoires in COVID-19. Clones were read by immunoSEQ multiplex PCR, and TCRdb kept only the in-frame ones, dropping some. This table holds some 250,000 clones, approximately 83% found once. Sequencing was done on a sample of peripheral blood. These receptors all come from a woman in her 30s who had recovered from COVID-19.

V and J are TRBV9 and TRBJ2-7; TRBD1 agrees at 10 bases. The V gene's germline CDR1 is SGDLS and CDR2 YYNGEE. The CDR3 sequence is 13 residues long. V lost 3 bases to trimming and J lost 7 bases; unmatched junction nucleotides: 4. The CDR3 protein is CASSAGQGVEQYF. In DNA, the CDR3 is TGTGCCAGCAGCGCAGGACAGGGGGTTGAGCAGTACTTC.

There are a few counts of this clone. The chain recombines TRBV4-1 with TRBJ1-2; no definite D call. The germline gives CDR1 MGHRA, CDR2 YSYEKL. Trimming took 3 bases from V and 12 from J, leaving 23 bases between them. The CDR3 loop spans 15 amino acids. The CDR3 DNA reads TGCGCCAGCAGCCAGCCGCTTACTCGGGGAATAATGCACACCTTC. This encodes CASSQPLTRGIMHTF.

J is TRBJ2-3 and V is TRBV24-1; D is ambiguous. V dropped 6 bases and J dropped 3 bases, with 9 bases sitting between them. From germline, CDR1 is KGHDR and CDR2 SFDVKD. The CDR3 covers 13 residues. Here the CDR3 reads CATSTPTTDTQYF. The DNA of the CDR3 is TGTGCCACCAGTACTCCGACTACAGATACGCAGTATTTT.

The rearrangement uses TRBV21-1 and TRBJ1-2; the table's TRBD1 call for D was not verified on the DNA. TRBV21-1 is a known pseudogene. This CDR3 comprises 15 residues. CDR3 loop: CARGPLDRGHYGYTF. The CDR3 bases are TGTGCCAGGGGGCCTTTGGACAGGGGGCATTATGGCTACACCTTC.

The chain uses TRBV5-1 and TRBJ1-2, with D hard to call. The V gene's germline CDR1 is SGHRS and CDR2 YFSETQ. CDR3 length: 15 residues. Trimming took 0 bases from V and 2 from J, leaving 11 bases between them. CDR3 DNA sequence: TGCGCCAGCAGCTTGGCAGGTCGGGAGAACTATGGCTACACCTTC. It specifies CASSLAGRENYGYTF.